This T cell receptor beta chain is from a study of T cell clonotyping in hematopoietic cell transplantation. Study overall: Cytoreduction preceded collection of pretransplant recipient samples. The study's findings and limits: Cells were unsorted, so CD4 and CD8 contributions were not separated. Recipient TCR diversity dropped after transplant; expanded clonotypes rose from day 30 to 180. Few recipient clonotypes overlapped donors; over 95% were de novo at given depth.

About this clone: Its specificity is not known.

Documented time point: recipient sample about 28 days before transplant, after cytoreduction. V was shortened by 5 bases and J by 8 bases, with 9 bases between the two germline ends. The germline CDR1 and CDR2 sequences are MNHNY and SVGAGI (reference sequence). The CDR3 contains 12 residues. The assay was immunoSEQ multiplex PCR, and TCRdb's table has in-frame clones only and misses some. Here the sample spans some 26,000 clones, around 82% being singletons. The chain combines TRBV6-6 with TRBJ2-2; D is unresolved. The receptor was isolated from a man aged 40-49 years with acute myeloid leukemia. Some clones in this sample may be carry-over from other donors' samples. The material sequenced was peripheral blood mononuclear cells, taken before stem cell transplant. CDR3 DNA sequence: TGTGCCAGCAGTCCGAAAGCTGGGGAGCTGTTTTTT. It codes for CASSPKAGELFF.